Sequencing of this T cell receptor beta chain was carried out in a study of shared clonotypes between healthy human individuals. General study findings and limits: Unshared clonotypes carried lower generation probabilities than those common to all four donors. Estimated clonotype richness was generally higher in naive than memory subsets.

This clone has only one observation. Its antigen is undetermined. The table came from immunoSEQ multiplex PCR; TCRdb's copy has only in-frame clones and leaves some out. The table shows about 1.1 million clones, with approximately 75% occurring only once. The sequencing sample was made of memory CD4+ T cells from PBMCs. Noted subset: CD45RA-negative fraction. The TCR was taken from a man between 18 and 29 years old in good health. Some clones in this sample may be carry-over from other donors' samples.

The DNA of the CDR3 is TGCGCCAGCAGGAGACTAGCCTCGGGTAATGAGCAGTTCTTC. This codes for CASRRLASGNEQFF. V usage is TRBV5-1 and J usage is TRBJ2-1; 7 bases are a match to TRBD2. The CDR3 length is 14 residues. Unmatched junction bases numbered 9, after V lost 5 bases and J lost 7 bases. Germline-derived CDR1 and CDR2 are SGHRS and YFSETQ.